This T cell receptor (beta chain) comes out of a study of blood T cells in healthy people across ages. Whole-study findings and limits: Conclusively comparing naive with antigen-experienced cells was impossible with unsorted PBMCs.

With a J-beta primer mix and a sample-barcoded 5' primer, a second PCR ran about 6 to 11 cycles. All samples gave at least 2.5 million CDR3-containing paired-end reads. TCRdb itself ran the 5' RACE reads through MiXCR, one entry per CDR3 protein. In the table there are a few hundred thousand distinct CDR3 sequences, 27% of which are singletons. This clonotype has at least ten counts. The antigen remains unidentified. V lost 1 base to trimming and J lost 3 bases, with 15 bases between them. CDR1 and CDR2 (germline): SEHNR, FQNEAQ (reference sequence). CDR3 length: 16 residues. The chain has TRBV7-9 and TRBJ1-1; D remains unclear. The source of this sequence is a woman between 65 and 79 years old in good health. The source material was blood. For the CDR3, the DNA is TGTGCCAGCAGCTTAGGATGGGGTCTGCAGGACACTGAAGCTTTCTTT. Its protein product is CASSLGWGLQDTEAFF.